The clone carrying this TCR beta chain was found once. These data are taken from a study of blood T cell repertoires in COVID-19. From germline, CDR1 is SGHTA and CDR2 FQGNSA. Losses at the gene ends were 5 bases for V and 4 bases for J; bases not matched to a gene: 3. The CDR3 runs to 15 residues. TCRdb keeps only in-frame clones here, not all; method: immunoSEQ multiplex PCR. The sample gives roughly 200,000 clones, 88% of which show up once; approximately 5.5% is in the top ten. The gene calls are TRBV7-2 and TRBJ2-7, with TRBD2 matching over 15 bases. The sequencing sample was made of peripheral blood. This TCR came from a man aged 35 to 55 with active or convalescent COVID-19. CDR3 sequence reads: CASSPGLAGGYEQYF. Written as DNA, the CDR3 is TGTGCCAGCAGCCCCGGACTAGCGGGAGGGTACGAGCAGTACTTC.